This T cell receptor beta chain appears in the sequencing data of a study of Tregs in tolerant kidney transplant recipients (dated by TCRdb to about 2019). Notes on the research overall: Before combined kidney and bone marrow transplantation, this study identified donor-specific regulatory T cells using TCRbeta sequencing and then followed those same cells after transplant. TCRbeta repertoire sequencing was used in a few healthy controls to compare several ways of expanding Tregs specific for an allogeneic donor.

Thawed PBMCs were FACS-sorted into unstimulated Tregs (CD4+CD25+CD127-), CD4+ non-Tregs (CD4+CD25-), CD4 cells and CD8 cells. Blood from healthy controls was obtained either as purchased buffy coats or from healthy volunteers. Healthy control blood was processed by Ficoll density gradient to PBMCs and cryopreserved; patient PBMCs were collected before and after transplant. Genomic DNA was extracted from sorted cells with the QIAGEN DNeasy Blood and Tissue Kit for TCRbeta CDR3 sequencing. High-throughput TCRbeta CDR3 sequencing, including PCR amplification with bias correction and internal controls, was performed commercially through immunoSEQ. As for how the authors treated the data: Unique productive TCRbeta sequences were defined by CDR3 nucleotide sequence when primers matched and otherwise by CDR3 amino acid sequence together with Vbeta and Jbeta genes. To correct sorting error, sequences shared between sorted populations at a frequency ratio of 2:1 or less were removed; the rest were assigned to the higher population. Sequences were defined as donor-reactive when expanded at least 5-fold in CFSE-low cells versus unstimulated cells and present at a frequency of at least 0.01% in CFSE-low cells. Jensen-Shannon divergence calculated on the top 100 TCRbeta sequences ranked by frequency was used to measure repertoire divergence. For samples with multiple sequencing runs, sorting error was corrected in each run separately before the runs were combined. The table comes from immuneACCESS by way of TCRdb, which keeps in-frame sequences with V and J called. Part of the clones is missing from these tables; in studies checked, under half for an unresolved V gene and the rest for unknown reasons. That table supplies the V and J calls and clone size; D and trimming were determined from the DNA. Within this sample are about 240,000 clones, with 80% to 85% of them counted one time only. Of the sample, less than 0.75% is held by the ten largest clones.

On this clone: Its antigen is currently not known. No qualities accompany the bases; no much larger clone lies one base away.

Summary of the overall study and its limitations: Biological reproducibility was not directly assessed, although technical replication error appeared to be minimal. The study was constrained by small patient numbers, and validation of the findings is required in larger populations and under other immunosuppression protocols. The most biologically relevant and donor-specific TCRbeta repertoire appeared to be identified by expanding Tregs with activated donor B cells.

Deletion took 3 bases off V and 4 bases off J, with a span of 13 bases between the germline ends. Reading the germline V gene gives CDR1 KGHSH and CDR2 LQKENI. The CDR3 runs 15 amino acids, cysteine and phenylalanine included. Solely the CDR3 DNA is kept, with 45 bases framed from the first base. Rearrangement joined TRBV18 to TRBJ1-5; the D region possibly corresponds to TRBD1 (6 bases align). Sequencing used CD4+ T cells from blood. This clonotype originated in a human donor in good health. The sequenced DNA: TGTGCCAGCTCACCCGGGAGGGGGGGAAATCAGCCCCAGCATTTT. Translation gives CASSPGRGGNQPQHF.